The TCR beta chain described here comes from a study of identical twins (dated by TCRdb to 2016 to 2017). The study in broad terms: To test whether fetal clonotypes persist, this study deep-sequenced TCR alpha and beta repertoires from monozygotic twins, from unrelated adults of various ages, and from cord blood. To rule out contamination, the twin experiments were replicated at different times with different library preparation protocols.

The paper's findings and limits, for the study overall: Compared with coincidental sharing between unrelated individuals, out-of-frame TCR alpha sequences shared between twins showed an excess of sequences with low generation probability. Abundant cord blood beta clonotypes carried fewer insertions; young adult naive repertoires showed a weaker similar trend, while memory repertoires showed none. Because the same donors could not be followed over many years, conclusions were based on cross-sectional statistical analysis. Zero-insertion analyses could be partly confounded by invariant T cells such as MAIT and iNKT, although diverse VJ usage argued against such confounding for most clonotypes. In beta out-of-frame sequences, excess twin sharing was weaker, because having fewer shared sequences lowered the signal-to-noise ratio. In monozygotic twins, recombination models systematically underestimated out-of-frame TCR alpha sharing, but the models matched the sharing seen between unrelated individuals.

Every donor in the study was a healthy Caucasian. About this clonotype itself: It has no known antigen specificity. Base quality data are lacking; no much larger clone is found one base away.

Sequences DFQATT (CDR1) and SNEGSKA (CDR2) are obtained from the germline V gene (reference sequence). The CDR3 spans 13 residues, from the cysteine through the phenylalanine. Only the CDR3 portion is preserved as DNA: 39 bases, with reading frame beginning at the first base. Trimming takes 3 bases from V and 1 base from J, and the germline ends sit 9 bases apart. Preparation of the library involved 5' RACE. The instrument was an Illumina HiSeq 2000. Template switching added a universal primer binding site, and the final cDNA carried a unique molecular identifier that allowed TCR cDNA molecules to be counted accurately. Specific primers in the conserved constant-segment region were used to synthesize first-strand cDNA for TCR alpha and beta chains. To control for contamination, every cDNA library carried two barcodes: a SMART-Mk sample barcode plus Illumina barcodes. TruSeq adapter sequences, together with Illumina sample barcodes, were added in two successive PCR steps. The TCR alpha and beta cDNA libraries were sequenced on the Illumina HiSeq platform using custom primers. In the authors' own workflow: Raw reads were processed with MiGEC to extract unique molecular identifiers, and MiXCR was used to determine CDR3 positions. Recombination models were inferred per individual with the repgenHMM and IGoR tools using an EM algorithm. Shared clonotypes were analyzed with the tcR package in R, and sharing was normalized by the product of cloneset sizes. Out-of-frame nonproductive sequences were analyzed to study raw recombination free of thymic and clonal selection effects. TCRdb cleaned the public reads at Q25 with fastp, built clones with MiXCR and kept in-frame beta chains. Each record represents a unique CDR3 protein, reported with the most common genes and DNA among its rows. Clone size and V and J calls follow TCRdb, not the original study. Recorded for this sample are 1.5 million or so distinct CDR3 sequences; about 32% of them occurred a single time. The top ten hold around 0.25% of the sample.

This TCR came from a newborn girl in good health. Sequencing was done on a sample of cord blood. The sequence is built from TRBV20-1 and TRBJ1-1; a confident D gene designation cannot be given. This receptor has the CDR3 CSASDRKNTEAFF. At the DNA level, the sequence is TGCAGTGCTAGCGACCGGAAGAACACTGAAGCTTTCTTT.